One sample yielded the 21 T cell receptor beta chains listed below, sequenced in a study of OX40 agonist ivuxolimab in advanced cancers. Method: immunoSEQ multiplex PCR; TCRdb's copy keeps in-frame clones and lacks some. The table shows about 19,000 clones, with 83% occurring only once. Sequencing was performed on CD4+ or CD8+ T cells sorted from blood, taken in a trial of the OX40 agonist ivuxolimab. These receptors all come from an adult with an advanced solid tumor such as melanoma, head and neck, liver or kidney cancer.

V gene TRBV29-1 combines with J gene TRBJ2-7, with D perhaps matching TRBD1 (5 bases). This CDR3 is built from 15 residues. Germline V lookup: CDR1 SQVTM, CDR2 ANQGSEA. V was cut by 0 bases and J by 4 bases, with 16 bases left in between. Here the CDR3 reads CSVEDGAQESYEQYF. The CDR3 region has the DNA TGCAGCGTTGAAGATGGGGCGCAGGAATCTTACGAGCAGTACTTC.

V is TRBV9 and J is TRBJ2-2; 7 bases are shared with TRBD2. The germline V gene encodes CDR1 SGDLS and CDR2 YYNGEE. The CDR3 runs 16 residues. Trimming removed 1 base from V and 6 bases from J; junction bases left unmatched: 9. CDR3: CASSVTFAGVPGELFF. In DNA, the CDR3 is TGTGCCAGCAGCGTAACATTCGCGGGAGTCCCCGGGGAGCTGTTTTTT.

The genes are TRBV10-3 and TRBJ1-1; D remains ambiguous. CDR3 length equals 14 residues. The V end was cut by 2 bases, the J end by 1 base, with 8 bases between. CDR1 is ENHRY, CDR2 SYGVKD, per germline. CDR3 DNA sequence: TGTGCCATCAGTGAGGTGTCAAAGAACACTGAAGCTTTCTTT. This sequence encodes CAISEVSKNTEAFF.

This clone has only one observation. The rearrangement uses TRBV5-8 and TRBJ1-6; D gene ambiguous. Deletions cut 1 base from V and 4 bases from J, with 12 bases between. This CDR3 has 16 amino acids. CDR1 SGHTS and CDR2 YDEGEE come from the germline V gene. The DNA of the CDR3 is TGTGCCAGCAGCTTGATGGTCCGTCGATATAATTCACCCCTCCACTTT. Translated, it gives CASSLMVRRYNSPLHF. The entire variable domain, with the rest obtained from reference TRBV5-8 and TRBJ1-6, is as follows: EAGVTQSPTHLIKTRGQQATLRCSPISGHTSVYWYQQALGLGLQFLLWYDEGEERNRGNFPPRFSGRQFPNYSSELNVNALELEDSALYLCASSLMVRRYNSPLHFGNGTRLTVT.

The chain combines TRBV7-9 with TRBJ2-1, with D unresolved. The CDR3 has 11 amino acids. Germline V CDR1 and CDR2: SEHNR, FQNEAQ (reference sequence). V lost 3 bases and J 10 bases, leaving 7 bases between the germline ends. CDR3 sequence (DNA): TGTGCCAGCAGCTTCACCCGGGAGCAGTTCTTC. Its protein product is CASSFTREQFF.

The rearrangement joins TRBV4-1 to TRBJ2-1; D not resolved. The V and J ends lost 6 bases and 6 bases respectively, with 12 bases between them. Germline loops: CDR1 MGHRA, CDR2 YSYEKL. The CDR3 runs 13 residues. The CDR3 loop reads CASSPDVINEQFF. The CDR3, as DNA: TGCGCCAGCAGTCCAGACGTGATCAATGAGCAGTTCTTC.

The V and J genes are TRBV5-4 and TRBJ2-3; 8 bases agree with TRBD1. The CDR3 extends over 15 amino acids. The V and J ends lost 1 base and 6 bases, in that order; junction bases with no gene match: 7. Germline lookup yields CDR1 SGHNT and CDR2 YYREEE (reference sequence). The CDR3 nucleotides read TGTGCCAGCAGCTTGCCCGACAGGGGTGGTGATACGCAGTATTTT. Protein product: CASSLPDRGGDTQYF. Drawing the rest from reference TRBV5-4 and TRBJ2-3, the complete variable domain is ETGVTQSPTHLIKTRGQQVTLRCSSQSGHNTVSWYQQALGQGPQFIFQYYREEENGRGNFPPRFSGLQFPNYSSELNVNALELDDSALYLCASSLPDRGGDTQYFGPGTRLTVL.

The chain recombines TRBV29-1 with TRBJ1-1; no clear D. The V end was cut by 5 bases, the J end by 4 bases, with 5 bases between. Per germline, CDR1 SQVTM and CDR2 ANQGSEA. The length of the CDR3 is 10 residues. The CDR3 here is CSVFSTEAFF. The CDR3 region has the DNA TGCAGCGTTTTCAGCACTGAAGCTTTCTTT.

This clone was counted a few times. The chain carries TRBV14 and TRBJ2-6; weak D call: TRBD2 (5 bases). The CDR3 is 17 residues long. Trimming stripped 3 bases from V and 1 base from J, with 13 bases between. Germline-derived CDR1 and CDR2 are SGHDN and FVKESK. CDR3 DNA: TGTGCCAGCAGCCAGTCCCTTAAGCGGTCTGGGGCCAACGTCCTGACTTTC. Residues: CASSQSLKRSGANVLTF.

This clone occurred a few times. The rearrangement links TRBV27 to TRBJ2-5; no clear D. Germline lookup yields CDR1 MNHEY and CDR2 SMNVEV (reference sequence). This CDR3 is built from 16 residues. The ends were cut back, 3 bases at V and 1 base at J, with 15 bases in the middle. The CDR3: CASSFTAPTGQETQYF. CDR3 sequence (DNA): TGTGCCAGCAGTTTCACGGCCCCCACCGGCCAAGAGACCCAGTACTTC.

The chain has TRBV9 and TRBJ2-3; perhaps TRBD1 as D (6 bases). This CDR3 region has 15 residues. Per germline, CDR1 SGDLS and CDR2 YYNGEE. The V end was cut by 3 bases, the J end by 2 bases, with 13 bases between. The CDR3 nucleotides read TGTGCCAGCAGCGCCTCCGGGACAAACACAGATACGCAGTATTTT. Protein sequence: CASSASGTNTDTQYF. The whole variable domain, filled in from reference TRBV9 and TRBJ2-3, reads DSGVTQTPKHLITATGQRVTLRCSPRSGDLSVYWYQQSLDQGLQFLIQYYNGEERAKGNILERFSAQQFPDLHSELNLSSLELGDSALYFCASSASGTNTDTQYFGPGTRLTVL.

The gene calls are TRBV9 and TRBJ2-2, with 7 bases identical to TRBD2. This CDR3 has 16 residues. Trimming at V came to 4 bases and at J to 7 bases, leaving 13 bases not matched to a gene. CDR1 SGDLS and CDR2 YYNGEE come from the germline V gene. CDR3: CASSPLAGETSGELFF. CDR3 in DNA: TGTGCCAGCAGCCCATTGGCGGGAGAAACTAGCGGGGAGCTGTTTTTT.

DNA of the CDR3: TGTGCCAGCAGCGAGACAGGGCTCTCCTACGAGCAGTACTTC. This codes for CASSETGLSYEQYF. The chain employs TRBV28 and TRBJ2-7, with 7 positions matching TRBD1. The length of the CDR3 is 14 residues. Per the germline V gene, CDR1 is MDHEN and CDR2 is SYDVKM. J lost 0 bases, V lost 6 bases, and 5 bases had no gene match.

This clone was seen once. The chain recombines TRBV15 with TRBJ2-1; 7 bases align to TRBD1. The CDR3 covers 15 residues. Germline CDR1 and CDR2: LNHNV and YYDKDF (reference sequence). Trimming took 2 bases from V and 6 from J; bases not matched to a gene: 7. DNA for the CDR3: TGTGCCACCAGCAGAACCCTGACAGGGACCAATGAGCAGTTCTTC. Translating it yields CATSRTLTGTNEQFF.

This clone has a handful of counts. The rearrangement uses TRBV6-4 and TRBJ1-2; a possible D gene is TRBD1 (5 bases). Trimming shortened V by 3 bases and J by 6 bases, and 17 bases separated the two germline ends. Germline CDR1 MRHNA, CDR2 SNTAGT. CDR3 length equals 15 residues. The CDR3 reads CASSETLGGTDGYTF. CDR3 coding DNA: TGTGCCAGCAGTGAAACTCTAGGAGGGACTGATGGCTACACCTTC.

This chain links TRBV9 with TRBJ2-1, with 8 bases aligning to TRBD1. The CDR3 is made up of 15 amino acids. J lost 4 bases, V lost 0 bases, and 3 bases had no gene match. The germline CDR1 and CDR2 sequences are SGDLS and YYNGEE. The chain's CDR3 is CASSVGGQVYNEQFF. DNA for the CDR3: TGTGCCAGCAGCGTAGGGGGACAGGTTTACAATGAGCAGTTCTTC.

This clone is categorized as medium-sized. The limits of the CDR3 on the DNA are not certain, so only TCRdb's listed CDR3 is given. This chain joins TRBV19 and TRBJ1-3. The V gene's germline CDR1 is LNHDA and CDR2 SQIVND (reference sequence). From its first to its last residue, the CDR3 has 15 amino acids. CDR3 sequence: CASITGQSKCATIYF.

This clone was detected once. The V call is TRBV10-3, the J call TRBJ1-1; the D gene is possibly TRBD1 (5 bases). The length of the CDR3 is 14 residues. CDR1 ENHRY and CDR2 SYGVKD come from the germline V gene. The V end was cut by 3 bases, the J end by 0 bases, with 8 bases between. The CDR3 nucleotides read TGTGCCATCAGTGAAACAGGCATGAACACTGAAGCTTTCTTT. This sequence encodes CAISETGMNTEAFF.

V usage is TRBV9 and J usage is TRBJ2-7; 9 nucleotides line up with TRBD2. J was trimmed by 6 bases and V by 0 bases; bases with no gene match: 4. Germline CDR1 reads SGDLS; CDR2 reads YYNGEE. The CDR3 is 14 amino acids. The CDR3 sequence: CASSVGVAGVEQYF. In DNA form, the CDR3 reads TGTGCCAGCAGCGTAGGAGTAGCGGGAGTCGAGCAGTACTTC.

The chain combines TRBV29-1 with TRBJ2-7; TRBD2 aligns across 8 bases. Germline values: CDR1 SQVTM, CDR2 ANQGSEA. This CDR3 is 11 amino acids long. Trimming at V came to 8 bases and at J to 3 bases, leaving 3 bases not matched to a gene. The CDR3 region has the DNA TGCAGCTACCGGGAGGGCTACGAGCAGTACTTC. Translating gives CSYREGYEQYF.

V is TRBV27 and J is TRBJ2-7; D possibly corresponds to TRBD1 (6 bases). V was shortened by 3 bases and J by 2 bases, with 11 bases between the two germline ends. The germline gives CDR1 MNHEY, CDR2 SMNVEV (reference sequence). The CDR3 length is 14 residues. As DNA, the CDR3 is TGTGCCAGCAGTTTCGTGGGGGCCCCCTACGAGCAGTACTTC. Protein: CASSFVGAPYEQYF.